This TCR beta chain was identified during a study of beta chain features in type 1 diabetes. Whole-study results and caveats: For cells with high TCR expression, cDNA sequencing could yield over-representation. There was a moderate but significant shortening of TCRB CDR3s in all four CD4+ subsets of Type 1 diabetes patients.

Looked up from germline, CDR1 is MNHNY and CDR2 is SVGAGI (reference sequence). The CDR3 totals 14 residues. V was cut by 2 bases and J by 6 bases, with 14 bases left in between. The investigators reverse transcribed all of the isolated RNA, so they sequenced expressed TCRB transcripts. Average reads for naive, central memory and regulatory T cell samples were about 3.7 million. Sequencing was performed with immunoSEQ multiplex PCR; in TCRdb, only in-frame clones are kept and a portion is missing. This sample has under 450,000 clones, with approximately 15% found just once. This clone has a handful of counts. Its target is not known.

The sequenced sample consisted of naive CD4+ T cells from blood. This rearrangement joins TRBV6-6 to TRBJ2-7; D may be TRBD1 or TRBD2 (5 bases each). The clonotype was recovered from a man younger than 40 in good health. CDR3 loop: CASSYARGSGEQYF. The DNA for the CDR3 is TGTGCCAGCAGTTACGCCCGGGGCTCGGGCGAGCAGTACTTC.